What follows is one TCR beta chain and its context. The junction and the germline gene differ at one end; a read error may be behind it. The CDR3 is made up of 15 amino acids. The germline V gene encodes CDR1 SGHKS and CDR2 YYEKEE (reference sequence). The source of the sample is a study of blood T cells in healthy people across ages. It was with a sample-barcoded 5' primer and a J-beta primer mix that a second PCR of roughly 6 to 12 cycles was run. TCRdb reprocessed the 5' RACE reads via MiXCR and lists one record per CDR3 protein. This table has 1 million to 1.2 million distinct CDR3 sequences, roughly two fifths appearing once.

The chain recombines TRBV5-5 with TRBJ2-2; no clear D gene. Specimen: blood. The source is a young man in good health. CDR3 loop: CASSLWPTDTGELFF. CDR3 in DNA: TGTGCCAGCAGCTTGTGGCCGACCGACACTGGGGAGCTGTTTTTT.